This T cell receptor beta chain came from a study of shared clonotypes between healthy human individuals. Original methodology: Without quality scores, immunoSEQ junctional reads could not be filtered like full-length reads. Measured with immunoSEQ multiplex PCR; TCRdb has only the in-frame clones, and not every one. The V and J calls and clone size come from that table; D and trimming were worked out from the DNA. The sample records some 2.1 million clones, around 95% being singletons. A note on this clone: Its antigen is not identified.

Notes on the study in general: Across several donors, naive CD4 shared roughly 5.1%, naive CD8 more than 3%, memory CD4 roughly 2.5%, memory CD8 around 0.36%. Deeper or shallower sequencing was expected to change how clonotypes are shared among donors.

It was into CD45RA+ naive and CD45RA-negative memory subsets that the CD4+ cells were split. This CDR3 contains 15 residues. Germline lookup yields CDR1 KGHSH and CDR2 LQKENI. The ends were cut back, 0 bases at V and 5 bases at J, with 13 bases in the middle. V is TRBV18 and J is TRBJ1-1, with D unclear. Input material: naive CD4+ T cells sorted from blood. Sample subset: CD45RA+ positively selected. The TCR originated in a man aged 18 to 30 in good health. Here the CDR3 DNA reads TGTGCCAGCTCACCACCAATCCCCAGCGGGACTGAAGCTTTCTTT. It codes for CASSPPIPSGTEAFF.